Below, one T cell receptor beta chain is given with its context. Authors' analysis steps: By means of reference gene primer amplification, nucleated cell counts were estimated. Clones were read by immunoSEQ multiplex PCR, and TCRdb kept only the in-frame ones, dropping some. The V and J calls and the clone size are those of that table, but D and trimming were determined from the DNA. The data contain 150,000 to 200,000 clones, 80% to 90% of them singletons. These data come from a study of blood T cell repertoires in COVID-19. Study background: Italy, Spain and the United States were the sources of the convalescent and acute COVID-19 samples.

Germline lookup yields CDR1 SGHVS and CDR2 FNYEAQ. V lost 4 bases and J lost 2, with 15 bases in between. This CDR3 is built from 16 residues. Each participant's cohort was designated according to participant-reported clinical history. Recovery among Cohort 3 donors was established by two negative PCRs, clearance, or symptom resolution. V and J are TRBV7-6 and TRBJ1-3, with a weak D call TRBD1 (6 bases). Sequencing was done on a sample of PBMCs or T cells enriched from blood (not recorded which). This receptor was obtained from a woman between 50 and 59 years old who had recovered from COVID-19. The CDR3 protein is CASSSSKGGAGNTIYF. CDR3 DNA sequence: TGTGCCAGCAGCTCTTCTAAAGGGGGAGCTGGAAACACCATATATTTT. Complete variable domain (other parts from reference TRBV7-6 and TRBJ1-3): GAGVSQSPRYKVTKRGQDVALRCDPISGHVSLYWYRQALGQGPEFLTYFNYEAQQDKSGLPNDRFSAERPEGSISTLTIQRTEQRDSAMYRCASSSSKGGAGNTIYFGEGSWLTVV.